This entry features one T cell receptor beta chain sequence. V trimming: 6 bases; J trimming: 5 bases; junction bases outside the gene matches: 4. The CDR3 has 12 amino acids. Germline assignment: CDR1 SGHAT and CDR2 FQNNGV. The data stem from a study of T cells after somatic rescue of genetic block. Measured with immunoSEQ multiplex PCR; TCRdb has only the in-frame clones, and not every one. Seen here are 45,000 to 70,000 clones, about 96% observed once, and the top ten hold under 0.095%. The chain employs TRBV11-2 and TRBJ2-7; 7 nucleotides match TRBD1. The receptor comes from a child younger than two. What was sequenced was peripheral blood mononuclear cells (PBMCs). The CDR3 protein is CASRTGNHEQYF. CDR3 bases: TGTGCCAGCAGGACAGGGAACCACGAGCAGTACTTC. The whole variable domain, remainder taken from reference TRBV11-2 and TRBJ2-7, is EAGVAQSPRYKIIEKRQSVAFWCNPISGHATLYWYQQILGQGPKLLIQFQNNGVVDDSQLPKDRFSAERLKGVDSTLKIQPAKLEDSAVYLCASRTGNHEQYFGPGTRLTVT.